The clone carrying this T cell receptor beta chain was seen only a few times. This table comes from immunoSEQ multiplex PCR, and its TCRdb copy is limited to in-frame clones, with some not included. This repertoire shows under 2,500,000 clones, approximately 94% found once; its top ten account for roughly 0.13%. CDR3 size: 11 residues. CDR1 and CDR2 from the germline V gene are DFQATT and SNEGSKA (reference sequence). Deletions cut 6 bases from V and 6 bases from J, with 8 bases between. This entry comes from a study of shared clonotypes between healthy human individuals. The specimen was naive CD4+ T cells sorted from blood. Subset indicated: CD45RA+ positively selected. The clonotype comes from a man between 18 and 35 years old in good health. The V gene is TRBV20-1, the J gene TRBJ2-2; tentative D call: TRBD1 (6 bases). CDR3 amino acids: CSAQGSGELFF. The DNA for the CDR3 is TGCAGTGCCCAGGGGTCCGGGGAGCTGTTTTTT.